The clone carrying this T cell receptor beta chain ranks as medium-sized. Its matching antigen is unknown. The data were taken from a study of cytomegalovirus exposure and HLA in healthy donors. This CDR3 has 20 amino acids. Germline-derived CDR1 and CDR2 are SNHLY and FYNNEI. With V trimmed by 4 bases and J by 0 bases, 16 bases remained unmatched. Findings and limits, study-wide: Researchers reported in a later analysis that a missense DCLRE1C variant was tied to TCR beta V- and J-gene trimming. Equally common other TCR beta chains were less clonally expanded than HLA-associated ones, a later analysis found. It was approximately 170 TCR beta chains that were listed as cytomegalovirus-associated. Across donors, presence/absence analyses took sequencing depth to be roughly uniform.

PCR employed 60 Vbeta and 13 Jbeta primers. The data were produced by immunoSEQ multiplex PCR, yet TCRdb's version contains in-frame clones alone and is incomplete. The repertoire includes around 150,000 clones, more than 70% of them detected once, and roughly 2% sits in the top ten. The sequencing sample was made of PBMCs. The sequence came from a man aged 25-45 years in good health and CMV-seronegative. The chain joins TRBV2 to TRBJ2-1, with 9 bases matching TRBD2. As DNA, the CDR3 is TGTGCCAGCAGTGCCCTCGGGGGAGCGGGAGGTTTTAGCTCCTACAATGAGCAGTTCTTC. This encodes CASSALGGAGGFSSYNEQFF.